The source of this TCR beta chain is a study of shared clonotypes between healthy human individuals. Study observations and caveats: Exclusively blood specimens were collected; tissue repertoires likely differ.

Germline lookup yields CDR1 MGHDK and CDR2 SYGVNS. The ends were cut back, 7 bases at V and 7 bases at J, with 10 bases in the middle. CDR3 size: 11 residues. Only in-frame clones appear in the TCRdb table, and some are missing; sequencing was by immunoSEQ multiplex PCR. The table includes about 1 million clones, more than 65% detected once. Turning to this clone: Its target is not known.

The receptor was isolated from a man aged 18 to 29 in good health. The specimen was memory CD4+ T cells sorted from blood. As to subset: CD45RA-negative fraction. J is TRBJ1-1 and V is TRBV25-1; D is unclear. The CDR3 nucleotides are TGTGCCAGCAAGCAGGAAATTGAAGCTTTCTTT. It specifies CASKQEIEAFF.